This paragraph covers one T cell receptor beta chain sequence. In germline, CDR1 is SGHAT, CDR2 FQNNGV. The V end lost 4 bases, the J end lost 3 bases, and 16 bases lay between the germline ends. This CDR3 comprises 16 residues. The data were taken from a study of blood T cells in healthy people across ages. A second PCR of about 7 to 12 cycles used a sample-barcoded 5' primer and a J-beta primer mix. TCRdb analysed the 5' RACE reads with MiXCR anew, one entry per CDR3 protein. The table has roughly 800,000 distinct CDR3 sequences, 40% to 65% seen once. This rearrangement joins TRBV11-2 to TRBJ2-1, with D perhaps TRBD2 (5 bases). The sequence was collected from a man aged 80 or over in good health. The sample was blood. CDR3 coding DNA: TGTGCCAGCAGCTCCACGACGGGGAGTTACTACAATGAGCAGTTCTTC. It yields the protein CASSSTTGSYYNEQFF.